This TCR beta chain was identified during a study of Graves' ophthalmopathy and Graves' hyperthyroidism (dated by TCRdb to the late 2010s). In terms of the full investigation: Hyperthyroidism was defined as stable when no progression to ophthalmopathy occurred within 18 months of follow-up. The study used signatures of the TCR beta repertoire to tell Graves' ophthalmopathy apart from Graves' hyperthyroidism and to predict which patients would progress to ophthalmopathy. In total, approximately 140 blood samples were TCR-sequenced: some 40 ophthalmopathy, approximately 80 hyperthyroidism and some 17 hyperthyroidism-to-ophthalmopathy patients. A discovery set of 100 or so patients (around 45 ophthalmopathy, under 65 stable hyperthyroidism) was enrolled to explore V-J signatures distinguishing ophthalmopathy from hyperthyroidism. An independent validation cohort was composed of some 19 hyperthyroidism patients and over 15 patients who later progressed from hyperthyroidism to ophthalmopathy. In over 5 hyperthyroidism patients, the T-cell repertoires found in thyroid tissue were compared with those found in blood. Once sampling was done, hyperthyroidism patients were given methimazole at a starting dose of 30 mg daily, while ophthalmopathy patients were given high-dose intravenous methylprednisolone.

Hyperthyroidism patients were newly diagnosed, with disease duration under 2 months, and aged 18 to 65 years. Patients with other autoimmune diseases, uncontrolled infections, pregnancy or lactation were excluded from the study. Diagnosis was based on clinical symptoms, serum thyroxine, TRAb, thyroid ultrasound and orbital computed tomography. Total RNA was extracted using Trizol reagent, and RNA quality was checked on an Agilent 2100 Bioanalyzer. This clonotype was seen ten or more times. There is no known antigen for this receptor. Per-base quality was not reported, and no clone a single base away is much larger than it. For repertoire sequencing, TCR beta CDR3 regions were amplified from RNA transcripts. The first round was an RT-PCR using HTBI primers with the Qiagen OneStep RT-PCR kit, and this first round was followed by a second-round multiplex PCR, then size selection and purification. Sequencing of the libraries was carried out on an Illumina HiSeq2000 in paired-end mode with 100 bp reads. As for the original processing: Reads were processed with SOAPnuke, discarding reads with adapters, uncalled bases, mean Phred below 15, or no exact constant-primer or identifier match. COPE v1.2.5 was used to merge high-quality paired reads. Unique nucleotide sequences were defined as clonotypes and aligned to IMGT TRB V, D and J references using MiTCR v1.1. The analysis was limited to V-J combinations with a frequency above 0.0001, which together covered about 99% of the repertoires. A TCR clonal expansion and chaos score per V-J combination was defined as the ratio of F50 clonal expansion to chaos observed in the TCRdist matrix. Features were reduced by Welch's t-statistics and random forest to approximately 13 V-J combinations, which fed a naive Bayes classifier. The Morisita-Horn index was used to measure how similar the thyroid and blood repertoires were. TCRdb ran its own pipeline on the public reads, namely fastp trimming at Q25 and MiXCR clone calling, and kept in-frame beta chains. Each entry merges the rows of one CDR3 protein and shows their most common DNA and genes. TCRdb's processing, not the authors' own work, is the source of the V and J calls. Across this sample there are around 1,200,000 distinct CDR3 sequences, with about 36% seen only once. The top ten clones comprise over 8.5% of the sample.

Via the germline V gene (reference sequence), CDR1 is LNHNV and CDR2 YYDKDF. V drops 7 bases and J drops 3 bases, leaving 15 bases in between. From its cysteine to its phenylalanine, the CDR3 spans 14 amino acids. Only the CDR3 DNA is retained, 42 bases long and in frame from the first base. Study-wide conclusions, independent of this receptor: In cross-validation, the 13-signature model distinguished ophthalmopathy from stable hyperthyroidism with nearly 90% sensitivity and nearly 82% specificity, and in the test set the corresponding values were approximately 80% and 75%. No statistical method was used to set the sample size in advance, and the investigators knew which group each participant was assigned to. Among expanded thyroid clonotypes with frequency above 0.001, most also showed up in blood, which suggests that blood repertoires may reflect the thyroid immune response. In validation, the model predicted ophthalmopathy progression with about 70% sensitivity and 72.22% specificity; 12 predicted patients were CT-confirmed with GO in a median of roughly 6.8 months.

Sequenced sample: peripheral blood or thyroid tissue (not recorded which). Recombination connected TRBV15 to TRBJ1-1, with the D gene too uncertain to name. The sequence came from an adult man with Graves' hyperthyroidism. CDR3 region: CATTRQTLDTEAFF. The sequenced DNA is TGTGCCACCACTCGTCAGACATTGGACACTGAAGCTTTCTTT. The variable domain in full, with residues beyond the CDR3 obtained from the reference TRBV15 and TRBJ1-1 genes, is DAMVIQNPRYQVTQFGKPVTLSCSQTLNHNVMYWYQQKSSQAPKLLFHYYDKDFNNEADTPDNFQSRRPNTSFCFLDIRSPGLGDTAMYLCATTRQTLDTEAFFGQGTRLTVV.